The 21 T cell receptor beta chains listed next were all sequenced from one sample in a study of blood T cell repertoires in COVID-19. Generated by immunoSEQ multiplex PCR, the TCRdb table keeps only in-frame clones and is missing some. The sample gives more than 110,000 clones, around 82% of which show up once; around 5.5% is in the top ten. The sequenced material came from PBMCs or T cells enriched from blood (not recorded which). Receptors were obtained from a man aged 35 to 55 with acute COVID-19.

The chain uses TRBV7-2 and TRBJ1-5; tentative D call: TRBD1 (6 bases). The CDR3 is 13 residues long. V was trimmed by 5 bases and J by 7 bases, leaving 12 bases between them. Germline values: CDR1 SGHTA, CDR2 FQGNSA. The DNA of the CDR3 is TGTGCCAGCAGCACCTCGACAGGACAGCCCCAGCATTTT. Translation gives CASSTSTGQPQHF.

The J gene is TRBJ2-3, the V gene TRBV5-1, with a tentative D call TRBD2 (6 bases). The CDR3 totals 14 residues. CDR1 is SGHRS, CDR2 YFSETQ, per germline. With 9 bases removed from V and 4 bases from J, the gap between germline ends came to 18 bases. CDR3 in amino acids: CATSDRGGSDTQYF. CDR3 coding DNA: TGCGCCACCTCTGACCGGGGAGGTTCAGATACGCAGTATTTT.

The gene calls are TRBV7-2 and TRBJ1-4; TRBD1 might be the D (6 bases). The CDR3 is made up of 14 amino acids. Germline V gene sequence: CDR1 SGHTA, CDR2 FQGNSA. V was clipped by 1 base and J by 3 bases, with 6 bases between them. The CDR3 reads CASSLGTANEKLFF. The DNA of the CDR3 is TGTGCCAGCAGCTTAGGGACAGCTAATGAAAAACTGTTTTTT.

The chain employs TRBV6-6 and TRBJ1-4; 9 positions agree with TRBD1. Per the germline V gene, CDR1 is MNHNY and CDR2 is SVGAGI (reference sequence). The CDR3 covers 15 residues. The V and J ends lost 1 base and 5 bases, in that order; junction bases with no gene match: 2. In DNA form, the CDR3 reads TGTGCCAGCAGTTACTTTGGACAGGGGAATGAAAAACTGTTTTTT. This encodes CASSYFGQGNEKLFF.

This clone was observed a few times. The rearrangement uses TRBV5-1 and TRBJ2-7, with 8 bases aligning to TRBD2. The V gene's germline CDR1 is SGHRS and CDR2 YFSETQ. This CDR3 region has 13 residues. V shed 4 bases and J 3 bases; nucleotides not matched to a gene: 3. CDR3 residues: CASSPGGGYEQYF. DNA of the CDR3: TGCGCCAGCAGCCCGGGGGGGGGCTACGAGCAGTACTTC.

The gene calls are TRBV4-3 and TRBJ2-3; the D is unclear. Germline V gene sequence: CDR1 LGHNA, CDR2 YSLEER. With 2 bases removed from V and 5 bases from J, the gap between germline ends came to 14 bases. CDR3 size: 15 residues. This CDR3 is CASSQITSGLDTQYF. The CDR3 DNA reads TGCGCCAGCAGCCAAATTACGTCCGGGTTAGATACGCAGTATTTT.

The chain carries TRBV7-9 and TRBJ2-3, with TRBD1 as a possible D gene (6 bases). The CDR3 consists of 12 residues. In germline, CDR1 is SEHNR, CDR2 FQNEAQ (reference sequence). Trimming pared 6 bases from V and 4 bases from J, leaving 8 bases between. CDR3 loop: CASRGAPDTQYF. In DNA form, the CDR3 reads TGTGCCAGCAGGGGGGCCCCAGATACGCAGTATTTT.

V gene TRBV19 combines with J gene TRBJ1-2; tentative D call: TRBD1 (6 bases). This CDR3 has 15 amino acids. The V gene's germline CDR1 is LNHDA and CDR2 SQIVND (reference sequence). Trimming took off 5 bases at V and 2 bases at J, with 15 bases between the two ends. The chain's CDR3 is CASSETGDENYGYTF. The CDR3 DNA reads as TGTGCCAGTAGTGAGACAGGAGATGAGAACTATGGCTACACCTTC.

The rearrangement joins TRBV30 to TRBJ2-6; 10 nucleotides match TRBD2. With 2 bases clipped from V and 0 bases from J, the junction kept 7 bases outside the gene matches. Germline lookup yields CDR1 GTSNPN and CDR2 SVGIG (reference sequence). CDR3 size: 18 residues. CDR3 DNA sequence: TGTGCCTGGAGTAAACCTAGCGGGAGCCTCTCTGGGGCCAACGTCCTGACTTTC. It encodes CAWSKPSGSLSGANVLTF. Full variable domain (rest looked up from reference TRBV30 and TRBJ2-6): SQTIHQWPATLVQPVGSPLSLECTVEGTSNPNLYWYRQAAGRGLQLLFYSVGIGQISSEVPQNLSASRPQDRQFILSSKKLLLSDSGFYLCAWSKPSGSLSGANVLTFGAGSRLTVL.

This clone came up a few times. The rearrangement joins TRBV28 to TRBJ1-1; 7 bases align to TRBD1. Germline trimming cut 7 bases from V and 10 bases from J; bases unmatched to any gene: 21. Per germline, CDR1 MDHEN and CDR2 SYDVKM. This CDR3 comprises 16 residues. CDR3 protein: CASMEEGARISSSAFF. The CDR3 DNA reads as TGTGCCAGCATGGAAGAGGGGGCGCGGATCTCCAGTTCAGCTTTCTTT.

This rearrangement joins TRBV28 to TRBJ1-3; D uncertain. Germline V gene data show CDR1 as MDHEN and CDR2 as SYDVKM. The V gene lost 6 bases and the J gene lost 0 bases, with 9 bases spanning the gap. This CDR3 contains 14 residues. The CDR3 region has the DNA TGTGCCAGCAGGCCGGGAAGCTCTGGAAACACCATATATTTT. Translating it yields CASRPGSSGNTIYF.

This clone was observed a few times. The chain recombines TRBV6-5 with TRBJ1-2, with 8 bases that match TRBD1. Germline trimming cut 2 bases from V and 8 bases from J; bases unmatched to any gene: 4. Germline lookup yields CDR1 MNHEY and CDR2 SVGAGI. The CDR3 loop spans 13 amino acids. CDR3 residues: CASSYATGGGYTF. The CDR3 coding sequence is TGTGCCAGCAGTTACGCCACAGGGGGAGGCTACACCTTC.

The gene calls are TRBV7-6 and TRBJ2-7; 7 bases map to TRBD2. Per germline, CDR1 SGHVS and CDR2 FNYEAQ. The V and J ends lost 2 bases and 3 bases, in that order; junction bases with no gene match: 7. CDR3 length: 15 residues. CDR3 sequence: CASSLNRLAVYEQYF. DNA of the CDR3: TGTGCCAGCAGCTTAAATAGACTAGCAGTCTACGAGCAGTACTTC.

This clone has a handful of counts. The gene calls are TRBV4-2 and TRBJ1-5; D may be TRBD1 (6 bases). This CDR3 spans 15 amino acids. V was clipped by 4 bases and J by 6 bases, with 16 bases between them. Germline assignment: CDR1 LGHNA and CDR2 YNFKEQ. CDR3 loop: CASSPLGQSGQPQHF. In nucleotides, the CDR3 is TGTGCCAGCAGCCCATTGGGACAATCCGGTCAGCCCCAGCATTTT.

The rearrangement joins TRBV24-1 to TRBJ2-1; weak D call: TRBD2 (6 bases). Germline V gene lookup returns CDR1 KGHDR and CDR2 SFDVKD. CDR3 size: 16 residues. Trimming cost V 1 base and J 5 bases, with 14 bases left between them. In DNA, the CDR3 is TGTGCCACCAGTGATTTAAATTTCGGAGGGGACAATGAGCAGTTCTTC. Its translation is CATSDLNFGGDNEQFF.

The chain recombines TRBV28 with TRBJ2-3, with a possible D match to TRBD1 (5 bases). CDR1 MDHEN and CDR2 SYDVKM come from the germline V gene. The CDR3 spans 16 residues. V gave up 2 bases and J gave up 6 bases, with 18 bases separating them. CDR3 sequence (DNA): TGTGCCAGCAGTTTACAGGCAGGGATCCTTGGCGATACGCAGTATTTT. Protein sequence: CASSLQAGILGDTQYF.

This chain links TRBV4-1 with TRBJ2-2, with 7 nucleotides matching TRBD1. Germline CDR1 MGHRA, CDR2 YSYEKL. CDR3 length: 15 amino acids. V trimming: 4 bases; J trimming: 6 bases; junction bases outside the gene matches: 8. The CDR3 reads CASSLIGGASGELFF. CDR3 nucleotide sequence: TGCGCCAGCAGCCTTATAGGGGGCGCGTCCGGGGAGCTGTTTTTT.

The chain employs TRBV28 and TRBJ1-2, with a possible D match to TRBD1 (6 bases). The CDR3 consists of 12 residues. Trimming took 6 bases from V and 8 from J, leaving 13 bases between them. Germline-derived CDR1 and CDR2 are MDHEN and SYDVKM. The CDR3 is CASRQGASGYTF. CDR3 nucleotide sequence: TGTGCCAGCAGACAGGGCGCGAGCGGCTACACCTTC.

This chain joins TRBV9 and TRBJ2-3; 9 bases match TRBD1. Unmatched junction bases numbered 3, after V lost 2 bases and J lost 2 bases. Germline values: CDR1 SGDLS, CDR2 YYNGEE. The CDR3 sequence is 15 residues long. CDR3 protein: CASSVGDRVTDTQYF. The CDR3 DNA sequence: TGTGCCAGCAGCGTGGGGGACAGGGTCACAGATACGCAGTATTTT.

V and J are TRBV5-1 and TRBJ2-7, with 8 bases fitting TRBD1. With V trimmed by 4 bases and J by 3 bases, 12 bases remained unmatched. CDR1 SGHRS and CDR2 YFSETQ come from the germline V gene. There are 16 residues in the CDR3. DNA of the CDR3: TGCGCCAGCAGCAAACTTCCAGGACAGGGTATCTACGAGCAGTACTTC. It is translated as CASSKLPGQGIYEQYF. The whole variable domain, filled in from reference TRBV5-1 and TRBJ2-7, reads KAGVTQTPRYLIKTRGQQVTLSCSPISGHRSVSWYQQTPGQGLQFLFEYFSETQRNKGNFPGRFSGRQFSNSRSEMNVSTLELGDSALYLCASSKLPGQGIYEQYFGPGTRLTVT.

The V call is TRBV28, the J call TRBJ2-7, with 8 positions matching TRBD2. V lost 2 bases, J lost 2 bases, and 5 bases stayed unmatched. Looked up from germline, CDR1 is MDHEN and CDR2 is SYDVKM. The CDR3 consists of 15 residues. The DNA of the CDR3 is TGTGCCAGCAGTTTACCGGGGGGGCCAACCTACGAGCAGTACTTC. Residues: CASSLPGGPTYEQYF.